The following is a T cell receptor beta chain sequence with its context. Antigen unknown. This entry comes from a study of T cell repertoires in cytomegalovirus infection. Study summary: Both CMV infection and a matching HLA type were indicated by public TCR beta signatures.

The CDR3 covers 15 residues. In germline, CDR1 is MNHEY, CDR2 SVGAGI. Trimming cost V 3 bases and J 2 bases; bases outside gene matches: 3. TCRdb ran MiXCR on the reads and lists one entry per CDR3 protein. Altogether under 150,000 distinct CDR3 sequences are present, roughly a quarter being singletons, with the ten largest covering around 32%. Regarding the study as a whole: HLA-C-restricted, CMV-specific TCR beta clonotypes were dominant ex vivo. Cumulative frequency of public TCR beta families picked out carriers of CMV plus the relevant HLA.

This TCR derives from a human donor in good health (CMV status not recorded). Some clones in this sample may be carry-over from other donors' samples. Sequencing was performed on PBMCs, sequenced either directly or after in vitro stimulation (not recorded which). V and J are TRBV6-5 and TRBJ1-2, with 10 bases fitting TRBD1. This chain's CDR3 is CASSYSTGGNYGYTF. In DNA, the CDR3 is TGTGCCAGCAGTTATTCGACAGGGGGCAACTATGGCTACACCTTC.